The clone carrying this TCR beta chain has a handful of counts. Its antigen is not identified. Employing constant-segment primers, 5'RACE generated TCR alpha and TCR beta cDNA libraries bearing sample barcodes and UMIs. TCRdb fed the 5' RACE reads into MiXCR, producing one record per CDR3 protein. Among 390,000 or so distinct CDR3 sequences listed, about a sixth were seen once. This sample stems from a study of T-cell memory formation after mild COVID-19. Whole-study findings and limits: Among clones contracting day 15 to 85, CD4/CD8 was balanced, whereas later expanders leaned CD4+.

V lost 7 bases and J 2 bases, leaving 18 bases between the germline ends. This CDR3 contains 15 residues. The germline V gene encodes CDR1 MNHEY and CDR2 SVGEGT. The rearrangement joins TRBV6-2 or TRBV6-3 to TRBJ2-7; tentative D call: TRBD2 (6 bases). This receptor was identified in a man between 18 and 35 years old who had mild COVID-19 (a few samples of this study predate the infection). Cell type and time point are not known. Sequenced material: PBMCs or a T cell subset sorted from them (not recorded which). In nucleotides, the CDR3 is TGTGCCAGCACCTTACGCGGGACGCCTACCTACGAGCAGTACTTC. Translating gives CASTLRGTPTYEQYF.